Following are 19 T cell receptor beta chains from one sample sequenced in a study of cytomegalovirus exposure and HLA in healthy donors. Researchers ran the PCR with 60 Vbeta and 13 Jbeta primers. Generated by immunoSEQ multiplex PCR, the TCRdb table keeps only in-frame clones and is missing some. Altogether roughly 63,000 clones are present, over 60% being singletons, with the ten largest covering approximately 25%. Sequencing input: PBMCs. The source of these receptors is a man aged 45-65 years in good health and CMV-seropositive.

This chain uses TRBV29-1 with TRBJ2-7; the match to TRBD1 covers 7 bases. With V trimmed by 7 bases and J by 2 bases, 11 bases remained unmatched. The CDR3 is 14 amino acids. Germline V CDR1 and CDR2: SQVTM, ANQGSEA. Here the CDR3 DNA reads TGCAGCGCCCGGAACGACAGGGTCCCCTACGAGCAGTACTTC. It specifies CSARNDRVPYEQYF.

This clone was observed a handful of times. The J gene is TRBJ1-3, the V gene TRBV13; no clear D gene. Germline V gene data show CDR1 as PRHDT and CDR2 as FYEKMQ (reference sequence). The germline V and J ends were trimmed by 8 bases and 4 bases, with 9 bases remaining between them. This CDR3 region has 12 residues. In DNA form, the CDR3 reads TGTGCCAGCTCCCCCAGGGGAAACACCATATATTTT. Amino acids: CASSPRGNTIYF.

V and J are TRBV27 and TRBJ2-3; 8 nucleotides align to TRBD2. This CDR3 comprises 16 residues. Germline assignment: CDR1 MNHEY and CDR2 SMNVEV (reference sequence). Trimming took 3 bases from V and 3 from J; bases not matched to a gene: 8. CDR3 sequence reads: CASSFGSGRGTDTQYF. The CDR3 DNA is TGTGCCAGCAGTTTCGGGAGCGGGAGAGGGACAGATACGCAGTATTTT.

The chain couples TRBV6-1 to TRBJ1-4; 7 bases agree with TRBD1. With 6 bases clipped from V and 1 base from J, the junction kept 2 bases outside the gene matches. The CDR3 loop spans 14 amino acids. Germline V gene lookup returns CDR1 MNHNS and CDR2 SASEGT. This CDR3 reads CASRRQGTNEKLFF. CDR3 bases: TGTGCCAGCAGACGACAGGGAACTAATGAAAAACTGTTTTTT.

The chain combines TRBV6-5 with TRBJ2-1; tentatively, D is TRBD2 (5 bases). Germline V lookup: CDR1 MNHEY, CDR2 SVGAGI. The V end was cut by 0 bases, the J end by 2 bases, with 11 bases between. The CDR3 is 16 residues long. CDR3 nucleotide sequence: TGTGCCAGCAGTTACTCCATAGCGCTTGCCTACAATGAGCAGTTCTTC. Protein product: CASSYSIALAYNEQFF.

A single count supports this clone. The chain recombines TRBV2 with TRBJ2-7, with 8 nucleotides matching TRBD2. The CDR3 consists of 16 residues. Per the germline V gene, CDR1 is SNHLY and CDR2 is FYNNEI. After removal of 3 bases from V and 2 bases from J, the junction contained 9 bases not matched to a gene. The chain's CDR3 is CASSDPTGRGPYEQYF. CDR3 bases: TGTGCCAGCAGTGATCCTACCGGGAGGGGTCCCTACGAGCAGTACTTC.

The chain couples TRBV29-1 to TRBJ1-1; D may be TRBD1 (6 bases). The ends were cut back, 7 bases at V and 4 bases at J, with 16 bases in the middle. The CDR3 contains 13 residues. CDR1 and CDR2 (germline): SQVTM, ANQGSEA. The CDR3 is CSAGGGLVTEAFF. The CDR3 DNA reads as TGCAGCGCCGGGGGGGGGCTTGTCACTGAAGCTTTCTTT.

The V gene is TRBV11-2, the J gene TRBJ2-5; 14 nucleotides align to TRBD2. The trim removed 1 base at V and 4 bases at J, leaving 2 bases unmatched. The germline V gene has CDR1 SGHAT and CDR2 FQNNGV. This CDR3 has 16 residues. The CDR3 protein is CASSLAGTSGRETQYF. The CDR3 DNA follows: TGTGCCAGCAGCTTAGCAGGGACTAGCGGGAGAGAGACCCAGTACTTC.

There are a few counts of this clone. The J gene is TRBJ1-6, the V gene TRBV27; no reliable D call. V was pared by 5 bases and J by 8 bases, with 19 bases between. Germline lookup yields CDR1 MNHEY and CDR2 SMNVEV (reference sequence). The CDR3 extends over 16 amino acids. The CDR3 coding sequence is TGTGCCAGCAGTATTAATGCCGGGATTCGGTATTCACCCCTCCACTTT. Translated, it gives CASSINAGIRYSPLHF.

The rearrangement uses TRBV19 and TRBJ1-2; D uncertain. Germline V CDR1 and CDR2: LNHDA, SQIVND (reference sequence). The V end lost 7 bases, the J end lost 2 bases, and 5 bases lay between the germline ends. This CDR3 has 11 amino acids. CDR3 nucleotide sequence: TGTGCCAGTAAAGCAAACTATGGCTACACCTTC. Amino acid sequence: CASKANYGYTF.

This clone has just a few counts. The chain uses TRBV28 and TRBJ2-2; the match to TRBD2 covers 11 bases. Germline values: CDR1 MDHEN, CDR2 SYDVKM. The CDR3 is made up of 18 amino acids. Trimming at V came to 2 bases and at J to 0 bases, leaving 5 bases not matched to a gene. Here the CDR3 reads CASSLLAGGFTNTGELFF. The CDR3, as DNA: TGTGCCAGCAGTTTACTAGCGGGAGGCTTTACGAACACCGGGGAGCTGTTTTTT.

The chain recombines TRBV5-6 with TRBJ2-1; TRBD2 matches at 8 bases. V trimming: 0 bases; J trimming: 4 bases; junction bases outside the gene matches: 6. The germline CDR1 and CDR2 sequences are SGHDT and YYEEEE. The CDR3 has 16 amino acids. CDR3 region: CASSLGTGGWYNEQFF. The CDR3 bases are TGTGCCAGCAGCTTGGGGACGGGAGGGTGGTACAATGAGCAGTTCTTC.

This chain joins TRBV5-1 and TRBJ1-1; no firm D call. Germline values: CDR1 SGHRS, CDR2 YFSETQ. V lost 5 bases and J lost 4, with 15 bases in between. The CDR3 is 14 amino acids. The CDR3 DNA reads TGCGCCAGCAGTCCAAACGTTGGGAGCACTGAAGCTTTCTTT. It translates to CASSPNVGSTEAFF. The full variable domain, in which reference TRBV5-1 and TRBJ1-1 provide the parts outside the CDR3, is KAGVTQTPRYLIKTRGQQVTLSCSPISGHRSVSWYQQTPGQGLQFLFEYFSETQRNKGNFPGRFSGRQFSNSRSEMNVSTLELGDSALYLCASSPNVGSTEAFFGQGTRLTVV.

This clone has only a few counts. The chain uses TRBV19 and TRBJ2-7, with TRBD1 as a possible D gene (6 bases). This CDR3 has 13 amino acids. Germline CDR1 reads LNHDA; CDR2 reads SQIVND (reference sequence). Deletions cut 8 bases from V and 3 bases from J, with 14 bases between. This CDR3 reads CASPIYRVYEQYF. For the CDR3, the DNA is TGTGCCAGTCCCATCTACAGGGTCTACGAGCAGTACTTC.

There are a few counts of this clone. V is TRBV18 and J is TRBJ2-7; maybe TRBD2 (6 bases). The germline gives CDR1 KGHSH, CDR2 LQKENI. The CDR3 extends over 16 amino acids. V shed 4 bases and J shed 1 base, with 17 bases lying between them. CDR3 nucleotides: TGTGCCAGCTCACGTCAGGGAGGAAGCGGATCCTACGAGCAGTACTTC. Encoded protein: CASSRQGGSGSYEQYF.

The chain is built from TRBV5-1 and TRBJ2-5; 8 bases are shared with TRBD2. With 0 bases clipped from V and 3 bases from J, the junction kept 10 bases outside the gene matches. CDR3 length: 17 amino acids. Looked up from germline, CDR1 is SGHRS and CDR2 is YFSETQ. CDR3 sequence (DNA): TGCGCCAGCAGCTTGGCCTCGGGACTAGTTTCGGAAGAGACCCAGTACTTC. Its translation is CASSLASGLVSEETQYF.

The chain carries TRBV11-2 and TRBJ1-6; 11 bases match TRBD1. This CDR3 is built from 15 residues. J gave up 10 bases and V 5 bases, and 7 bases lay outside the gene matches. CDR1 and CDR2 (germline): SGHAT, FQNNGV. CDR3 in amino acids: CASSVRDRGRSPLHF. The CDR3 DNA reads as TGTGCCAGCAGCGTCCGGGACAGGGGGAGATCACCCCTCCACTTT. The variable domain in full, with the rest retrieved from reference TRBV11-2 and TRBJ1-6, is EAGVAQSPRYKIIEKRQSVAFWCNPISGHATLYWYQQILGQGPKLLIQFQNNGVVDDSQLPKDRFSAERLKGVDSTLKIQPAKLEDSAVYLCASSVRDRGRSPLHFGNGTRLTVT.

The V gene is TRBV5-6, the J gene TRBJ1-1; D is undetermined. This CDR3 contains 16 residues. Trimming took 2 bases from V and 4 from J, leaving 18 bases between them. Germline values: CDR1 SGHDT, CDR2 YYEEEE. The CDR3 DNA is TGTGCCAGCAGCTTCTTTTCGGTCCTTCGAGGCACTGAAGCTTTCTTT. Translated, it gives CASSFFSVLRGTEAFF.

This chain links TRBV10-3 with TRBJ1-2, with 8 bases that match TRBD1. V was pared by 4 bases and J by 3 bases, with 13 bases of the junction left unmatched. Germline CDR1 is ENHRY and CDR2 is SYGVKD. CDR3 size: 17 residues. In DNA, the CDR3 is TGTGCCATCAGTGGTCGGACAGGGATCAAGGGGGACTATGGCTACACCTTC. It codes for CAISGRTGIKGDYGYTF.